These 28 T cell receptor beta chains were all obtained from the same sample, sequenced in a study of shared clonotypes between healthy human individuals. Method: immunoSEQ multiplex PCR; TCRdb's copy keeps in-frame clones and lacks some. Among 1.5 million to 2.5 million clones listed, less than 95% were seen once. Cells designated naive CD8 were CD45RO-negative and were positively selected for CCR7, with terminally differentiated effector memory CD45RA+ cells excluded. The sample was naive CD8+ T cells sorted from blood. Receptor source: a man aged 18 to 29 in good health.

This clone was seen a single time. The J gene is TRBJ2-3, the V gene TRBV4-1; D remains unclear. The V gene lost 4 bases and the J gene lost 5 bases, with 13 bases spanning the gap. Per germline, CDR1 MGHRA and CDR2 YSYEKL. CDR3 length: 14 residues. The CDR3 loop is CASSPKEGIDTQYF. The CDR3 DNA is TGCGCCAGCAGCCCTAAAGAAGGGATAGATACGCAGTATTTT.

The chain links TRBV27 to TRBJ1-2; a possible D gene is TRBD1 (5 bases). The germline CDR1 and CDR2 sequences are MNHEY and SMNVEV (reference sequence). Between the trimmed V and J ends, which lost 5 bases and 3 bases, there was a span of 16 bases. The CDR3 runs to 15 residues. Here the CDR3 reads CASSPGLGSHYGYTF. The CDR3 nucleotides are TGTGCCAGCAGTCCAGGGTTGGGGAGTCACTATGGCTACACCTTC.

V gene TRBV27 combines with J gene TRBJ1-5; tentative D call: TRBD1 (5 bases). The germline V and J ends were trimmed by 6 bases and 6 bases, with 15 bases remaining between them. CDR3 length: 14 residues. CDR1 MNHEY and CDR2 SMNVEV come from the germline V gene (reference sequence). The CDR3 region has the DNA TGTGCCAGCAGGGATATACAGGCGACTCAGCCCCAGCATTTT. As protein: CASRDIQATQPQHF.

On this clone: The identical CDR3 is also encoded by other nucleotide sequences in the sample. This chain uses TRBV7-6 with TRBJ2-3; D is perhaps TRBD1 (5 bases). The CDR3 is made up of 14 amino acids. Germline CDR1 and CDR2: SGHVS and FNYEAQ. The V gene lost 1 base and the J gene lost 3 bases, with 8 bases spanning the gap. The chain's CDR3 is CASSLVQGTDTQYF. The CDR3 DNA is TGTGCCAGCAGCTTAGTGCAGGGAACAGATACGCAGTATTTT.

The chain links TRBV19 to TRBJ1-6, with 7 bases matching TRBD1. The length of the CDR3 is 14 residues. Germline trimming cut 4 bases from V and 6 bases from J; bases unmatched to any gene: 3. Germline assignment: CDR1 LNHDA and CDR2 SQIVND (reference sequence). The DNA of the CDR3 is TGTGCCAGTAGTACGACAGGGAGTAATTCACCCCTCCACTTT. Encoded protein: CASSTTGSNSPLHF.

This chain connects TRBV4-2 to TRBJ2-2; 8 positions match TRBD2. J lost 3 bases, V lost 4 bases, and 22 bases had no gene match. Looked up from germline, CDR1 is LGHNA and CDR2 is YNFKEQ. This CDR3 has 21 amino acids. CDR3 region: CASSPRLSVFSGIVYTGELFF. The CDR3 DNA follows: TGTGCCAGCAGCCCGCGCCTTTCTGTATTTAGCGGGATCGTCTACACCGGGGAGCTGTTTTTT.

This rearrangement joins TRBV7-3 to TRBJ2-5, with D perhaps TRBD1 or TRBD2 (6 bases each). This CDR3 has 18 amino acids. Germline CDR1 and CDR2: SGHTA and FQGTGA. The V end lost 1 base, the J end lost 5 bases, and 23 bases lay between the germline ends. CDR3 protein: CASSLICRGAGVLETQYF. The CDR3 DNA reads as TGTGCCAGCAGCTTAATTTGTAGGGGGGCAGGCGTCTTGGAGACCCAGTACTTC.

The sample holds a few counts of this clone. The chain carries TRBV5-8 and TRBJ2-7; D ambiguous. CDR1 and CDR2 from the germline V gene are SGHTS and YDEGEE. Deletions cut 2 bases from V and 2 bases from J, with 14 bases between. The CDR3 runs 15 residues. CDR3 region: CASSLHMLKTYEQYF. CDR3 nucleotides: TGTGCCAGCAGCTTACACATGCTTAAAACCTACGAGCAGTACTTC.

As for this clone: The sample contains more than one DNA sequence encoding this CDR3. The rearrangement uses TRBV9 and TRBJ1-1; D is perhaps TRBD1 (5 bases). Trimming took off 4 bases at V and 2 bases at J, with 12 bases between the two ends. Germline loops: CDR1 SGDLS, CDR2 YYNGEE. The CDR3 extends over 14 amino acids. The CDR3 loop reads CASSPGGANTEAFF. The CDR3 DNA follows: TGTGCCAGCAGCCCAGGCGGGGCTAACACTGAAGCTTTCTTT.

V and J are TRBV6-1 and TRBJ2-7, with TRBD1 matching 10 bases. Per germline, CDR1 MNHNS and CDR2 SASEGT. This CDR3 has 15 amino acids. V was clipped by 4 bases and J by 4 bases; unmatched bases: 7. The CDR3: CASSAGTGVGYEQYF. The CDR3 DNA follows: TGTGCCAGCAGTGCCGGGACAGGGGTCGGGTACGAGCAGTACTTC.

The rearrangement links TRBV13 to TRBJ2-7, with TRBD2 identical over 7 bases. The germline V gene has CDR1 PRHDT and CDR2 FYEKMQ (reference sequence). With V trimmed by 3 bases and J by 3 bases, 8 bases remained unmatched. CDR3 size: 15 residues. This CDR3 reads CASSFGLEGDYEQYF. The CDR3 DNA is TGTGCCAGCAGCTTCGGACTAGAGGGCGACTACGAGCAGTACTTC.

Concerning this clone itself: Other DNA sequences in the sample encode the same CDR3. J is TRBJ2-7 and V is TRBV4-3; perhaps D is TRBD1 or TRBD2 (5 bases each). Trimming took off 4 bases at V and 0 bases at J, with 10 bases between the two ends. This CDR3 region has 14 residues. Germline assignment: CDR1 LGHNA and CDR2 YSLEER. CDR3: CASSPGRLSYEQYF. CDR3 bases: TGCGCCAGCAGCCCGGGACGGCTCTCCTACGAGCAGTACTTC.

The chain is built from TRBV6-5 and TRBJ2-1; 8 nucleotides match TRBD2. The germline gives CDR1 MNHEY, CDR2 SVGAGI. The CDR3 loop spans 15 amino acids. V trimming: 7 bases; J trimming: 5 bases; junction bases outside the gene matches: 10. This CDR3 reads CASTLIAGPNNEQFF. In nucleotides, the CDR3 is TGTGCCAGCACCCTAATAGCGGGACCTAACAATGAGCAGTTCTTC.

Here the CDR3 reads CASRESGLIPSYNSPLHF. The CDR3 region has the DNA TGTGCCAGCAGGGAGTCGGGCTTAATCCCCTCCTATAATTCACCCCTCCACTTT. The rearrangement uses TRBV28 and TRBJ1-6; D unclear. Trimming left V 6 bases short and J 0 bases short, with 18 bases between. CDR3 length: 18 residues. CDR1 MDHEN and CDR2 SYDVKM come from the germline V gene.

The chain links TRBV27 to TRBJ1-1; D perhaps matches TRBD1 (5 bases). With 4 bases removed from V and 4 bases from J, the gap between germline ends came to 19 bases. This CDR3 spans 16 amino acids. Germline CDR1 MNHEY, CDR2 SMNVEV (reference sequence). This chain's CDR3 is CASSYRGGMYATEAFF. The DNA of the CDR3 is TGTGCCAGCAGTTATCGCGGGGGGATGTACGCCACTGAAGCTTTCTTT.

The chain has TRBV10-3 and TRBJ2-1; no definite D call. V gave up 3 bases and J gave up 2 bases, with 11 bases separating them. Germline CDR1 reads ENHRY; CDR2 reads SYGVKD. The CDR3 runs 15 residues. The chain's CDR3 is CAISDFSHTYNEQFF. As DNA, the CDR3 is TGTGCCATCAGTGATTTCAGCCATACCTACAATGAGCAGTTCTTC.

The V gene is TRBV18, the J gene TRBJ2-2; D may be TRBD2 (6 bases). The CDR3 has 16 amino acids. CDR1 KGHSH and CDR2 LQKENI come from the germline V gene. V was shortened by 4 bases and J by 5 bases, with 17 bases between the two germline ends. CDR3 amino acids: CASSHPEGWKTGELFF. The CDR3 DNA follows: TGTGCCAGCTCACATCCGGAGGGTTGGAAGACCGGGGAGCTGTTTTTT.

The rearrangement links TRBV29-1 to TRBJ2-1, with 9 bases aligning to TRBD2. The CDR3 runs to 17 residues. V lost 1 base to trimming and J lost 7 bases; unmatched junction nucleotides: 14. Per the germline V gene, CDR1 is SQVTM and CDR2 is ANQGSEA. The CDR3 DNA is TGCAGCGTTGAAGTTTTGTTGCGGCGGGAGGGCCGAAATGAGCAGTTCTTC. Its protein product is CSVEVLLRREGRNEQFF.

CDR3 DNA: TGTGCCAGCAGCTCACGGACTAGCGGGACTCCGAACGAGCAGTACTTC. It specifies CASSSRTSGTPNEQYF. V usage is TRBV7-9 and J usage is TRBJ2-7, with 12 positions matching TRBD2. This CDR3 is built from 16 residues. V lost 4 bases and J lost 5; bases outside the gene matches: 9. CDR1 is SEHNR, CDR2 FQNEAQ, per germline (reference sequence).

The chain employs TRBV10-3 and TRBJ2-3; 15 positions match TRBD2. This CDR3 is 20 amino acids long. V was pared by 3 bases and J by 3 bases, with 13 bases of the junction left unmatched. Germline V gene lookup returns CDR1 ENHRY and CDR2 SYGVKD. The CDR3 DNA reads TGTGCCATCAGTGACTTCGGACTAGCGGGGGGGAGGTCTAGTACAGATACGCAGTATTTT. It codes for CAISDFGLAGGRSSTDTQYF.

The V and J genes are TRBV7-8 and TRBJ1-4, with D possibly being TRBD1 (6 bases). In germline, CDR1 is SGHVS, CDR2 FQNEAQ. V lost 5 bases and J lost 8, with 18 bases in between. The CDR3 runs to 15 residues. CDR3 sequence: CASSGGAGVDEKLFF. CDR3 in DNA: TGTGCCAGCAGCGGGGGGGCAGGGGTCGACGAAAAACTGTTTTTT.

V and J are TRBV2 and TRBJ2-7; D is possibly TRBD2 (6 bases). The CDR3 extends over 15 amino acids. CDR1 is SNHLY and CDR2 is FYNNEI in the germline V gene. V lost 6 bases to trimming and J lost 5 bases, with 20 bases between them. This CDR3 reads CASRVTRLVVDEQYF. As DNA, the CDR3 is TGTGCCAGCAGGGTAACTCGACTAGTTGTAGACGAGCAGTACTTC.

V gene TRBV13 combines with J gene TRBJ2-5; no definite D call. The CDR3 sequence is 14 residues long. Trimming removed 3 bases from V and 5 bases from J, with 13 bases in between. Germline assignment: CDR1 PRHDT and CDR2 FYEKMQ (reference sequence). In DNA, the CDR3 is TGTGCCAGCAGCTTGTCGCTAGAGTCGGAGACCCAGTACTTC. Protein product: CASSLSLESETQYF.

The chain employs TRBV6-1 and TRBJ1-2, with unresolved D. Germline CDR1 reads MNHNS; CDR2 reads SASEGT. The CDR3 contains 15 residues. V gave up 3 bases and J gave up 2 bases, with 13 bases separating them. Here the CDR3 DNA reads TGTGCCAGCAGTGATTTGGCAGCGGCAAACTATGGCTACACCTTC. This sequence encodes CASSDLAAANYGYTF.

The V gene is TRBV27, the J gene TRBJ2-2; weak D call: TRBD2 (6 bases). Trimming stripped 3 bases from V and 0 bases from J, with 8 bases between. The germline gives CDR1 MNHEY, CDR2 SMNVEV (reference sequence). This CDR3 comprises 15 residues. DNA of the CDR3: TGTGCCAGCAGTTTGATAGCGGCGAACACCGGGGAGCTGTTTTTT. As protein: CASSLIAANTGELFF.

A note on this clone: This sequence may be a read error, since a much larger clone differs from it by one base. This same CDR3 is encoded by further DNA sequences in the sample. The chain couples TRBV30 to TRBJ2-7, with a tentative D call TRBD1 (5 bases). The CDR3 consists of 12 residues. Between the trimmed V and J ends, which lost 0 bases and 3 bases, there was a span of 6 bases. Germline CDR1 is GTSNPN and CDR2 is SVGIG (reference sequence). As DNA, the CDR3 is TGTGCCTGGAGTGTAGGGGTCTACGAGCAGTACTTC. This gives the protein CAWSVGVYEQYF.

The V call is TRBV29-1, the J call TRBJ2-7, with TRBD2 matching over 11 bases. The junction had 6 bases not matched to a gene; V was cut back by 6 bases and J by 2 bases. Germline lookup yields CDR1 SQVTM and CDR2 ANQGSEA. This CDR3 has 14 amino acids. CDR3 in amino acids: CSVIGTSGPYEQYF. The CDR3 DNA sequence: TGCAGCGTGATAGGGACTAGCGGTCCCTACGAGCAGTACTTC.

The chain recombines TRBV7-9 with TRBJ2-7; 7 nucleotides line up with TRBD1. In germline, CDR1 is SEHNR, CDR2 FQNEAQ (reference sequence). This CDR3 comprises 15 residues. V lost 1 base and J lost 2; bases outside the gene matches: 5. In DNA form, the CDR3 reads TGTGCCAGCAGCTTAGAGGGGGCCCTGACCTACGAGCAGTACTTC. It codes for CASSLEGALTYEQYF.